This T cell receptor beta chain came from a study of control samples from healthy donors and cancer patients. The germline V gene encodes CDR1 SGHRS and CDR2 YFSETQ. V was trimmed by 5 bases and J by 4 bases, leaving 12 bases between them. The CDR3 covers 14 residues. This clone was observed once. Assay used: immunoSEQ multiplex PCR; TCRdb lists only in-frame clones, some missing. The sample carries about 160,000 clones, approximately 96% recorded once. The source is a woman between 40 and 55 years old in good health. Specimen: blood. The J gene is TRBJ2-2, the V gene TRBV5-1; D not resolved. In DNA form, the CDR3 reads TGCGCCAGCAGATTGCGACGAGCCACCGGGGAGCTGTTTTTT. Translated: CASRLRRATGELFF.